This T cell receptor beta chain was found in a study of blood T cell repertoires in COVID-19 (dated by TCRdb to 2018 to 2020). The study in broad terms: Samples from collaborators originated in the United States, Italy and Spain and spanned both the acute and convalescent phases of COVID-19. The prospective study material was composed of cDNA or gDNA derived from T cells, B-cell-depleted T cells, or PBMCs. Deeply sampled blood TCRbeta repertoires from subjects exposed to, actively infected with, or recovered from COVID-19 were included in the dataset. The repertoires were released in a freely available public database meant as a resource for research on the immune response to SARS-CoV-2. The samples were drawn from two sources: the first 160 participants of the ongoing ImmuneRACE study, and 1,000 to 1,500 subjects contributed by 6 global collaborators. A de-identified subject ID, COVID-19 status, age in years and sex were almost always included in the sample metadata. Where available, HLA class I and class II types were taken from metadata supplied by the sample provider and were not determined by assay-based typing. Points the paper makes about the study in general: The quantity of clinical and demographic metadata differed by source and by participant and was supplied without curation.

One collaborating source in Seattle enrolled patients while the patients were actively infected and followed the patients over time throughout the course of disease. Whole blood was collected in K2EDTA tubes by collaborating institutions according to the institutions' own protocols. For TCRbeta analysis, collaborators shipped samples in one of three forms: frozen whole blood, isolated PBMCs, or DNA extracted from either of those sample types. TCRbeta CDR3 regions were amplified from genomic DNA by means of the immunoSEQ Assay, a bias-controlled multiplex PCR. In the paper's pipeline: The number of nucleated cells in each sample was estimated by amplification of reference gene primers within the assay. To quantify the absolute abundance of each unique TCRbeta CDR3 rearrangement, sequence reads were collapsed and filtered. For each sample, productive Simpson clonality was calculated by taking the square root of Simpson's diversity index across productive rearrangements. TCRdb obtained this table from immuneACCESS and retained in-frame rearrangements with V and J assigned. These tables miss some clones; where compared with another copy, unresolved V genes account for less than half of the shortfall, and the remainder is unexplained. That table supplies the V and J calls and clone size; D and trimming were determined from the DNA. The sample data list about 230,000 clones, and more than 75% of these were observed just once. 11% of the sample goes to the ten largest clones.

Reading the germline V gene (reference sequence) gives CDR1 LGHDT and CDR2 YNNKEL. From its cysteine to its phenylalanine, the CDR3 spans 13 amino acids. Just CDR3 DNA is preserved here, 39 bases in frame from base 1. V has 8 bases trimmed and J has 6 bases trimmed; junction bases matching no gene number 6. In regard to this clone: Its antigen remains unidentified. No base qualities exist here, and no much larger clone lies one base off it.

The chain links TRBV3-1 (or the pseudogene TRBV3-2) with TRBJ2-1, with 8 junctional bases fitting TRBD1. The sample comprised peripheral blood. This TCR derives from a man aged 50 to 60 with COVID-19, enrolled during active disease. The DNA sequence follows: TGTGCCAGCCGGCAGGGGGCGCGCAATGAGCAGTTCTTC. It encodes CASRQGARNEQFF.